These 24 T cell receptor beta chains share one sample of origin, sequenced in a study of siplizumab effects on memory and regulatory T cells. The table came from immunoSEQ multiplex PCR; TCRdb's copy has only in-frame clones and leaves some out. Found here are 120,000 or so clones, more than 90% of them singletons; the top ten hold 1% to 1.5%. The sample comprised CD4+ T cells sorted from blood. The receptor set was obtained from a human donor in good health.

This chain connects TRBV6-5 to TRBJ1-2, with D possibly matching TRBD1 (6 bases). Germline lookup yields CDR1 MNHEY and CDR2 SVGAGI. V lost 2 bases and J 4 bases, leaving 14 bases between the germline ends. The CDR3 consists of 15 residues. In DNA form, the CDR3 reads TGTGCCAGCAGTTACGACCCGGGACACAGCTATGGCTACACCTTC. Its protein product is CASSYDPGHSYGYTF.

The CDR3 DNA is TGTGCCAGCAGTGAGACATGGGGCGGAATGAACACTGAAGCTTTCTTT. It specifies CASSETWGGMNTEAFF. The chain carries TRBV6-1 and TRBJ1-1; a possible D gene is TRBD1 (5 bases). The length of the CDR3 is 16 residues. Germline loops: CDR1 MNHNS, CDR2 SASEGT. V lost 3 bases to trimming and J lost 0 bases, with 14 bases between them.

The chain combines TRBV27 with TRBJ1-1; D not resolved. Germline values: CDR1 MNHEY, CDR2 SMNVEV (reference sequence). Trimming cost V 3 bases and J 0 bases, with 17 bases left between them. This CDR3 spans 17 amino acids. CDR3: CASSFWGARSMNTEAFF. The CDR3 region has the DNA TGTGCCAGCAGTTTTTGGGGTGCGAGATCCATGAACACTGAAGCTTTCTTT.

This sequence joins TRBV11-2 and TRBJ2-7; D is perhaps TRBD2 (6 bases). V gave up 4 bases and J gave up 5 bases, with 12 bases separating them. The CDR3 has 13 amino acids. Germline V CDR1 and CDR2: SGHAT, FQNNGV. CDR3 in DNA: TGTGCCAGCAGCTCAGTGGGAGGCCACGAGCAGTACTTC. It codes for CASSSVGGHEQYF.

The V and J genes are TRBV5-6 and TRBJ2-4; D perhaps matches TRBD2 (5 bases). The V end was cut by 4 bases, the J end by 3 bases, with 17 bases between. CDR1 is SGHDT, CDR2 YYEEEE, per germline. There are 16 residues in the CDR3. This CDR3 reads CASSRSTRSGKNIQYF. The CDR3 DNA reads as TGTGCCAGCAGCCGTTCTACTAGGAGTGGCAAAAACATTCAGTACTTC.

This clone was counted a single time. The V gene is TRBV6-6, the J gene TRBJ2-1; 13 bases match TRBD2. CDR3 length: 15 amino acids. Germline V gene lookup returns CDR1 MNHNY and CDR2 SVGAGI (reference sequence). The junction had 8 bases not matched to a gene; V was cut back by 7 bases and J by 8 bases. The CDR3: CASKEGLAGWDEQFF. The CDR3 DNA is TGTGCCAGCAAAGAGGGACTAGCGGGATGGGATGAGCAGTTCTTC.

This clone has only one observation. The chain recombines TRBV11-2 with TRBJ1-2; D unclear. V was shortened by 1 base and J by 4 bases, with 7 bases between the two germline ends. This CDR3 comprises 13 residues. In germline, CDR1 is SGHAT, CDR2 FQNNGV. The CDR3 nucleotides are TGTGCCAGCAGCTTAGGGACGGTCTATGGCTACACCTTC. Its translation: CASSLGTVYGYTF.

As for this clone: At the DNA level, this CDR3 is encoded by other sequences in the same sample as well. The rearrangement links TRBV30 to TRBJ2-5, with a weak D call TRBD2 (5 bases). Germline CDR1 and CDR2: GTSNPN and SVGIG (reference sequence). The CDR3 has 13 amino acids. The germline V and J ends were trimmed by 3 bases and 5 bases, with 13 bases remaining between them. This CDR3 reads CAWRGGRLETQYF. The CDR3 region has the DNA TGTGCCTGGAGGGGTGGGAGATTGGAGACCCAGTACTTC.

This clone was counted only a few times. The chain carries TRBV19 and TRBJ2-7; D is ambiguous. Trimming left V 3 bases short and J 6 bases short, with 9 bases between. Germline assignment: CDR1 LNHDA and CDR2 SQIVND (reference sequence). The CDR3 runs to 12 residues. In nucleotides, the CDR3 is TGTGCCAGTAGTATTAGGGCTGGCGAGCAGTACTTC. It yields the protein CASSIRAGEQYF.

The chain uses TRBV30 and TRBJ1-5, with D perhaps TRBD1 (5 bases). Germline values: CDR1 GTSNPN, CDR2 SVGIG (reference sequence). V was pared by 0 bases and J by 2 bases, with 11 bases between. This CDR3 comprises 15 residues. Here the CDR3 DNA reads TGTGCCTGGAGTGTGAGGGGAAACGGCAATCAGCCCCAGCATTTT. Residues: CAWSVRGNGNQPQHF.

The V call is TRBV6-6, the J call TRBJ1-6, with D maybe TRBD1 (5 bases). Germline assignment: CDR1 MNHNY and CDR2 SVGAGI (reference sequence). The germline V and J ends were trimmed by 8 bases and 8 bases, with 13 bases remaining between them. This CDR3 comprises 13 residues. The CDR3 loop reads CASAGREDSPLHF. For the CDR3, the DNA is TGTGCCAGCGCGGGGCGGGAGGATTCACCCCTCCACTTT.

This sequence joins TRBV6-5 and TRBJ1-2; a weak D match, TRBD1 (6 bases). This CDR3 region has 13 residues. Trimming pared 4 bases from V and 8 bases from J, leaving 14 bases between. Germline V gene sequence: CDR1 MNHEY, CDR2 SVGAGI. CDR3 amino acids: CASSSRGGAGYTF. CDR3 nucleotides: TGTGCCAGCAGTTCCCGAGGGGGGGCCGGCTACACCTTC.

The V and J genes are TRBV10-3 and TRBJ1-1; 12 nucleotides agree with TRBD1. Germline lookup yields CDR1 ENHRY and CDR2 SYGVKD. The trim removed 7 bases at V and 3 bases at J, leaving 18 bases unmatched. The CDR3 is made up of 19 amino acids. As DNA, the CDR3 is TGTGCCATCAAAGCGGGACAGGGGGCGAACATGGGCAGGCACACTGAAGCTTTCTTT. Its translation: CAIKAGQGANMGRHTEAFF.

The chain recombines TRBV19 with TRBJ2-5, with 12 bases matching TRBD2. The CDR3 covers 14 residues. CDR1 is LNHDA and CDR2 is SQIVND in the germline V gene (reference sequence). V lost 6 bases and J lost 2; bases outside the gene matches: 1. The CDR3 loop is CASRTSGGQETQYF. The DNA for the CDR3 is TGTGCCAGTAGGACTAGCGGGGGACAAGAGACCCAGTACTTC. Complete variable domain (other parts from reference TRBV19 and TRBJ2-5): DGGITQSPKYLFRKEGQNVTLSCEQNLNHDAMYWYRQDPGQGLRLIYYSQIVNDFQKGDIAEGYSVSREKKESFPLTVTSAQKNPTAFYLCASRTSGGQETQYFGPGTRLLVL.

V usage is TRBV5-4 and J usage is TRBJ1-2, with unresolved D. This CDR3 has 14 residues. Between the trimmed V and J ends, which lost 0 bases and 8 bases, there was a span of 14 bases. CDR1 is SGHNT, CDR2 YYREEE, per germline (reference sequence). CDR3 in DNA: TGTGCCAGCAGCTTGGCGCGGAAACGCTTGGGCTACACCTTC. This translates into CASSLARKRLGYTF.

This sequence joins TRBV5-1 and TRBJ2-3; the match to TRBD1 covers 9 bases. The trim removed 4 bases at V and 1 base at J, leaving 4 bases unmatched. Germline loops: CDR1 SGHRS, CDR2 YFSETQ. CDR3 size: 15 residues. The chain's CDR3 is CASSRDRVGTDTQYF. The CDR3, as DNA: TGCGCCAGCAGCCGGGACAGGGTTGGCACAGATACGCAGTATTTT.

The chain is built from TRBV5-1 and TRBJ2-5, with 7 bases that match TRBD1. Trimming at V came to 6 bases and at J to 5 bases, leaving 10 bases not matched to a gene. The germline gives CDR1 SGHRS, CDR2 YFSETQ. The CDR3 has 14 amino acids. The CDR3 sequence is CASTRTVRGETQYF. CDR3 nucleotide sequence: TGCGCCAGCACCAGGACAGTCAGGGGGGAGACCCAGTACTTC. The full variable domain, rest sourced from reference TRBV5-1 and TRBJ2-5, is KAGVTQTPRYLIKTRGQQVTLSCSPISGHRSVSWYQQTPGQGLQFLFEYFSETQRNKGNFPGRFSGRQFSNSRSEMNVSTLELGDSALYLCASTRTVRGETQYFGPGTRLLVL.

This sequence joins TRBV7-9 and TRBJ2-7; D unclear. V was trimmed by 5 bases and J by 2 bases, leaving 13 bases between them. CDR3 size: 14 residues. Germline-derived CDR1 and CDR2 are SEHNR and FQNEAQ (reference sequence). The CDR3 sequence is CASSVGSGAYEQYF. For the CDR3, the DNA is TGTGCCAGCAGCGTCGGATCCGGTGCCTACGAGCAGTACTTC. Combining the CDR3 with reference TRBV7-9 and TRBJ2-7 gives the whole variable domain DTGVSQNPRHKITKRGQNVTFRCDPISEHNRLYWYRQTLGQGPEFLTYFQNEAQLEKSRLLSDRFSAERPKGSFSTLEIQRTEQGDSAMYLCASSVGSGAYEQYFGPGTRLTVT.

This sequence joins TRBV5-1 and TRBJ1-1; D is unclear. The CDR3 is 14 amino acids. From germline, CDR1 is SGHRS and CDR2 YFSETQ. Deletions cut 0 bases from V and 3 bases from J, with 9 bases between. CDR3 nucleotides: TGCGCCAGCAGCTTGGAAGGAGGGCACACTGAAGCTTTCTTT. Residues: CASSLEGGHTEAFF.

The V gene is TRBV18, the J gene TRBJ2-3; either TRBD1 or TRBD2 may fit D (5 bases each). This CDR3 is built from 13 residues. Trimming left V 0 bases short and J 5 bases short, with 6 bases between. CDR1 is KGHSH and CDR2 is LQKENI in the germline V gene. CDR3 coding DNA: TGTGCCAGCTCACCACCGAGGGGAGATACGCAGTATTTT. This sequence encodes CASSPPRGDTQYF.

This clone was seen a single time. The chain joins TRBV12-5 to TRBJ2-7, with 10 bases fitting TRBD1. With V trimmed by 6 bases and J by 2 bases, 4 bases remained unmatched. From germline, CDR1 is LGHNT and CDR2 FRNRAP. This CDR3 has 14 residues. CDR3: CASGPGQGPYEQYF. The CDR3 DNA follows: TGTGCTAGTGGCCCGGGACAGGGGCCCTACGAGCAGTACTTC.

V gene TRBV5-1 combines with J gene TRBJ1-1, with TRBD1 identical over 10 bases. Germline CDR1 and CDR2: SGHRS and YFSETQ. V shed 4 bases and J 7 bases; nucleotides not matched to a gene: 16. The CDR3 is made up of 17 amino acids. The CDR3 DNA reads as TGCGCCAGCAGCGCACTCAGTCTCCGGGACAGGGGCATTGAAGCTTTCTTT. This translates into CASSALSLRDRGIEAFF.

This chain uses TRBV10-3 with TRBJ2-7; D is perhaps TRBD1 (6 bases). The CDR3 extends over 13 amino acids. Germline V gives CDR1 ENHRY, CDR2 SYGVKD. V lost 4 bases to trimming and J lost 4 bases, with 11 bases between them. CDR3: CAISGQEIYEQYF. In DNA form, the CDR3 reads TGTGCCATCAGTGGACAGGAGATTTACGAGCAGTACTTC.

The V and J genes are TRBV5-1 and TRBJ1-2; D is uncertain. Between the trimmed V and J ends, which lost 1 base and 5 bases, there was a span of 6 bases. CDR3 length: 12 amino acids. The germline V gene has CDR1 SGHRS and CDR2 YFSETQ. CDR3 sequence: CASSLMGYGYTF. Here the CDR3 DNA reads TGCGCCAGCAGCTTGATGGGGTATGGCTACACCTTC.